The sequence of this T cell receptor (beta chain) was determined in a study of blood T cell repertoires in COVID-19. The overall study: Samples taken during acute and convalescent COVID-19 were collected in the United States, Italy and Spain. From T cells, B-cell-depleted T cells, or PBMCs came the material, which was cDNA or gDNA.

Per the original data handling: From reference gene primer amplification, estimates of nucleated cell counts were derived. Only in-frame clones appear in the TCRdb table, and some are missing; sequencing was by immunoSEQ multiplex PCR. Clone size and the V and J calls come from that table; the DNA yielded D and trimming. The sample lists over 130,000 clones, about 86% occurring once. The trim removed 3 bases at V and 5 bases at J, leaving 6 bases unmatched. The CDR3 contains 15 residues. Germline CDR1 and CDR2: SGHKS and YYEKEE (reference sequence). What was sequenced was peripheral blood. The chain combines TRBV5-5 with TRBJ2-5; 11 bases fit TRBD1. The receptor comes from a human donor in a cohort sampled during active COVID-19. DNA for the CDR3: TGTGCCAGCAGCTCCACCGGGACAGGGGGTGAGACCCAGTACTTC. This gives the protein CASSSTGTGGETQYF.